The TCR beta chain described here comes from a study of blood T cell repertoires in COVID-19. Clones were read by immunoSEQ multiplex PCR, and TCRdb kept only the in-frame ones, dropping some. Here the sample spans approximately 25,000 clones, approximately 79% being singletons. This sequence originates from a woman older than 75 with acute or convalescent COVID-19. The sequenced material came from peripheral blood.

In DNA, the CDR3 is TGTGCCAGTAGTTCCCCGCGCCTCGGTGGAAACACCATATATTTT. Residues: CASSSPRLGGNTIYF. The V and J genes are TRBV19 and TRBJ1-3; D unclear. Germline assignment: CDR1 LNHDA and CDR2 SQIVND (reference sequence). The CDR3 has 15 residues. V was trimmed by 5 bases and J by 3 bases, leaving 14 bases between them.